This TCR beta chain comes out of a study of blood T cell repertoires in COVID-19. Whole-study context: The cDNA or gDNA used as material had been derived from T cells, B-cell-depleted T cells, or PBMCs.

The length of the CDR3 is 18 residues. Germline V gene sequence: CDR1 MDHEN, CDR2 SYDVKM. The V segment lost 0 bases and the J segment 3 bases; nucleotides outside the gene matches: 10. Original methodology: Amplified reference gene primers provided the basis for estimating nucleated cell counts. Only in-frame clones appear in the TCRdb table, and some are missing; sequencing was by immunoSEQ multiplex PCR. V and J calls and clone size are copied from that table; D and trimming were computed from the DNA. The table shows some 27,000 clones, with around 87% occurring only once. The sequence derives from a man between 50 and 59 years old with active COVID-19. Sequencing used peripheral blood. The chain recombines TRBV28 with TRBJ2-5, with 10 bases lining up with TRBD1. The DNA for the CDR3 is TGTGCCAGCAGTTTATGGAGGACAGGGGGAAGACTGGAAGAGACCCAGTACTTC. Its protein product is CASSLWRTGGRLEETQYF.